Sequencing of this T cell receptor (beta chain) was carried out in a study of T cell repertoires in cytomegalovirus infection. Across the study: It was recently identified HLA-C-restricted and well-studied HLA-B-restricted CMV epitopes that the study used. CMV infection plus the matching HLA type was flagged by public TCR beta signatures.

V lost 5 bases and J lost 8; bases outside the gene matches: 12. The germline V gene has CDR1 SEHNR and CDR2 FQNEAQ (reference sequence). The CDR3 has 15 amino acids. TCRdb itself ran the reads through MiXCR, one entry per CDR3 protein. There are approximately 770,000 distinct CDR3 sequences in the sample; 25% to 30% occur only once, and approximately 14% lies in the top ten. This clonotype has a count of ten or more. Its antigen is currently unknown. The chain has TRBV7-9 and TRBJ1-1; 9 bases align to TRBD1. Sequencing used cultured CD8+ T cells from PBMCs, obtained from culture after CMV antigen stimulation. The sequence came from a human donor in good health (CMV status not recorded). Some clones in this sample may be carry-over from other donors' samples. CDR3 DNA sequence: TGTGCCAGCAGCATACTGTCAGACAGGGGGAGAGAAGCTTTCTTT. Translation gives CASSILSDRGREAFF.